This T cell receptor beta chain comes out of a study of PD-1 blockade in classical Hodgkin lymphoma. Notes on the study in general: At baseline, newly diagnosed patients reportedly showed less TCR diversity than healthy donors. Complete responders' diversity at baseline resembled that of newly diagnosed patients. By C4D1 there was a significant rise in CD4+ TCR diversity but not in CD8+ TCR diversity. Undefined causes, possibly disease activity or prior therapy, underlie the repertoire differences.

Turning to this clone: Its antigen is currently unknown.

Each and every patient relapsed after autologous stem cell transplantation, and patients got differing brentuximab vedotin exposure. Here immunoSEQ multiplex PCR was the method, and the copy in TCRdb shows in-frame clones only, minus some. The sample shows 40,000 to 50,000 clones, 70% to 90% of them seen only once. This TCR was sampled from a human donor with classical Hodgkin lymphoma. The sample consisted of peripheral blood mononuclear cells (PBMCs), taken before the second cycle of nivolumab.

The CDR3 loop reads CASSEKGARGEKLFF. CDR3 bases: TGTGCCAGCAGCGAAAAGGGGGCGCGGGGTGAAAAACTGTTTTTT. The chain uses TRBV9 and TRBJ1-4, with 7 nucleotides matching TRBD1. The length of the CDR3 is 15 residues. The J segment lost 7 bases and the V segment lost 3 bases, leaving 9 bases of the junction unmatched. The V gene's germline CDR1 is SGDLS and CDR2 YYNGEE.